This T cell receptor beta chain was documented in a study of blood T cell repertoires in COVID-19. J lost 3 bases, V lost 6 bases, and 5 bases had no gene match. This CDR3 is built from 14 residues. Looked up from germline, CDR1 is SGHTA and CDR2 is FQGTGA. In terms of age and location, participants ranged from roughly 18 to 90 years and lived in under 30 US areas. Participants had their cohort set by participant-reported clinical history. TCRdb's copy holds only in-frame clones and misses some; the assay was immunoSEQ multiplex PCR. This repertoire shows some 220,000 clones, roughly 90% found once; its top ten account for roughly 2.7%.

The chain recombines TRBV7-3 with TRBJ1-1; 9 bases are a match to TRBD1. The sample was PBMCs or T cells enriched from blood (not recorded which). The TCR sequence derives from a woman in her 30s who had recovered from COVID-19. Written as DNA, the CDR3 is TGTGCCAGCAGGCCGACAGGGGGGTACACTGAAGCTTTCTTT. The encoded protein is CASRPTGGYTEAFF.